This T cell receptor (beta chain) appears in the sequencing data of a study of shared clonotypes between healthy human individuals. Overall study findings and caveats: Approximately 4.6% of naive CD4 clonotypes were shared across a few donors. Non-shared clonotypes had lower generation probabilities than clonotypes shared by all four sorted-subset donors. Rarefaction curves obtained for sorted subsets showed sequencing incomplete despite large depth.

Germline V lookup: CDR1 MNHEY, CDR2 SMNVEV (reference sequence). The CDR3 is made up of 16 amino acids. Germline trimming cut 5 bases from V and 4 bases from J; bases unmatched to any gene: 8. Profiling relied on immunoSEQ multiplex PCR, and the TCRdb table lists in-frame clones only, not all of them. This table has under 1,100,000 clones, roughly 74% appearing once. With regard to this clone: Its antigen is currently unknown.

The genes are TRBV27 and TRBJ2-1; 10 nucleotides agree with TRBD2. The sequencing sample was made of memory CD4+ T cells from PBMCs. Regarding subset: CD45RA-negative fraction. The origin of this receptor is a man aged 18 to 30 in good health. Some clones in this sample may be carry-over from other donors' samples. In nucleotides, the CDR3 is TGTGCCAGCAGTGGGGGCCGGACTAGCGGTTACAATGAGCAGTTCTTC. Translated: CASSGGRTSGYNEQFF.